This T cell receptor beta chain derives from a study of post-analysis software for immune sequencing data. Study-level points and caveats: In patients, TRBV5-6, TRBV5-1 and TRBV20-1 belonged to five or six TRBV segments found more frequently than in controls. Batch-mates among the samples co-clustered strongly by F measure. Multiple sclerosis patients showed significantly lower normalized Chao1 diversity than controls did.

Prepared libraries of TCR beta cDNA carried unique molecular identifiers. When roughly 0.9 to 10 million T cells were used, they gave roughly 490,000 cDNA molecules. TCRdb re-analysed the PCR reads in MiXCR, keeping a single row per CDR3 protein. Of about half a million distinct CDR3 sequences listed, 34% are singletons. The V end lost 3 bases, the J end lost 0 bases, and 14 bases lay between the germline ends. Germline V lookup: CDR1 SGHRS, CDR2 YFSETQ. The CDR3 totals 16 residues. This clonotype was recorded a few times. Its cognate antigen is unknown. The chain joins TRBV5-1 to TRBJ2-3; D gene uncertain. The sequencing sample was made of blood. The sequence was collected from a girl under 18 with multiple sclerosis. CDR3 sequence reads: CASSSPRTRSTDTQYF. In DNA form, the CDR3 reads TGCGCCAGCAGCTCGCCGAGGACCAGGAGCACAGATACGCAGTATTTT.